The present entry profiles one T cell receptor beta chain with its context. The antigen is not known. Cultured CD4+ T cell DNA underwent sequencing with the Oncomine TCR Beta short-read assay. Investigators obtained genomic DNA by extraction from cultured CD4+ T cells. TCRdb re-called the PCR reads through MiXCR, storing one row per CDR3 protein. The profile shows about 10,000 distinct CDR3 sequences, approximately 60% of them singletons. Germline lookup yields CDR1 KGHSH and CDR2 LQKENI. This CDR3 is built from 14 residues. V shed 3 bases and J shed 4 bases, with 9 bases lying between them. The treatment denotes: roughly nine-day PBMC culture with coronavirus spike peptide pools or control peptides (ViraFEST assay). This sample stems from a study of vaccination and CD4 T cells after COVID-19. Study-wide context: With a range of 35 to 161, the median interval from diagnosis to drawing post-COVID samples was approximately 100 days. The control cultures got either a CEFX pool, an HIV-1 Nef pool, or no peptide at all.

V gene TRBV18 combines with J gene TRBJ1-4, with D unresolved. Sequencing was done on a sample of CD4+ T cells from blood, cultured in vitro. The TCR sequence derives from a human donor who had recovered from COVID-19. The CDR3 reads CASSPLQLNEKLFF. Here the CDR3 DNA reads TGTGCCAGCTCACCTTTGCAGCTTAATGAAAAACTGTTTTTT.